One and the same sample provided the 7 T cell receptor beta chains below, sequenced in a study of T-cell reconstitution after alpha-beta-depleted transplantation in children. Library preparation (for TCRbeta) was performed with unique molecular identifiers. TCRdb ran MiXCR on the PCR reads and lists one entry per CDR3 protein. The sample lists 500,000 to 750,000 distinct CDR3 sequences, 10% to 15% occurring once. Source: PBMCs, mostly from graft donor cells, taken 360 days after TCRalphabeta/CD19-depleted stem cell transplant. The receptors derive from a male patient younger than 18 who had a stem cell transplant for acute myeloid leukemia, so the T cells may come from the graft donor.

This clonotype was observed at least ten times. This chain uses TRBV28 with TRBJ1-5, with a weak D call TRBD1 (6 bases). The CDR3 covers 17 residues. Looked up from germline, CDR1 is MDHEN and CDR2 is SYDVKM. V was pared by 4 bases and J by 3 bases, with 19 bases between. CDR3 sequence: CASSSGGAFPTNQPQHF. The CDR3 DNA follows: TGTGCCAGCAGTTCCGGGGGCGCGTTCCCCACCAATCAGCCCCAGCATTTT.

In this sample, this clonotype turned up many times. The CDR3 here is CASSRDTEAFF. The CDR3 DNA is TGTGCCAGCAGTAGGGACACTGAAGCTTTCTTT. The chain joins TRBV6-5 to TRBJ1-1; no clear D. The germline CDR1 and CDR2 sequences are MNHEY and SVGAGI. There are 11 residues in the CDR3. Trimming cost V 5 bases and J 3 bases, with 4 bases left between them.

The chain uses TRBV4-3 and TRBJ2-7; D unresolved. The CDR3 sequence is 13 residues long. Trimming took off 0 bases at V and 6 bases at J, with 9 bases between the two ends. Germline values: CDR1 LGHNA, CDR2 YSLEER. The CDR3 DNA follows: TGCGCCAGCAGCCAAGATCTCCCCGCCGAGCAGTACTTC. This codes for CASSQDLPAEQYF.

To note about this clonotype: At one end, the junction sequence differs from germline, possibly due to a read error. V usage is TRBV5-1 and J usage is TRBJ2-2, with D possibly matching TRBD2 (5 bases). The germline V gene encodes CDR1 SGHRS and CDR2 YFSETQ. The CDR3 spans 16 residues. CDR3 loop: CDSSPGSLRSGGELFF. Written as DNA, the CDR3 is TGCGACAGCAGCCCGGGGAGTTTGCGATCAGGCGGGGAGCTGTTTTTT.

This sequence joins TRBV7-2 and TRBJ2-5; 7 positions agree with TRBD2. This CDR3 region has 13 residues. Unmatched junction bases numbered 4, after V lost 3 bases and J lost 6 bases. CDR1 and CDR2 (germline): SGHTA, FQGNSA. This CDR3 is CASSFPGGKTQYF. The CDR3 nucleotides read TGTGCCAGCAGCTTTCCGGGGGGAAAGACCCAGTACTTC.

This clonotype has a handful of counts. The J gene is TRBJ2-1, the V gene TRBV6-2 or TRBV6-3; 10 bases align to TRBD2. V shed 7 bases, J shed 5 bases, and the junction held 5 bases outside the gene matches. Germline CDR1 is MNHEY and CDR2 is SVGEGT. The CDR3 contains 14 residues. The CDR3 loop reads CASIRLAGHNEQFF. The CDR3 DNA follows: TGTGCCAGCATCCGACTAGCGGGCCACAATGAGCAGTTCTTC.

In the case of this clonotype: Since a much larger clone is just one base distant, this may be a read error. J is TRBJ2-5 and V is TRBV5-1; TRBD2 is a possible D gene (5 bases). Per the germline V gene, CDR1 is SGHRS and CDR2 is YFSETQ. Trimming pared 1 base from V and 7 bases from J, leaving 14 bases between. The CDR3 totals 14 residues. CDR3 coding DNA: TGCGCCAGCAGCTTGTCACCGGGGTTGGGGACCCAGTACTTC. Protein: CASSLSPGLGTQYF.